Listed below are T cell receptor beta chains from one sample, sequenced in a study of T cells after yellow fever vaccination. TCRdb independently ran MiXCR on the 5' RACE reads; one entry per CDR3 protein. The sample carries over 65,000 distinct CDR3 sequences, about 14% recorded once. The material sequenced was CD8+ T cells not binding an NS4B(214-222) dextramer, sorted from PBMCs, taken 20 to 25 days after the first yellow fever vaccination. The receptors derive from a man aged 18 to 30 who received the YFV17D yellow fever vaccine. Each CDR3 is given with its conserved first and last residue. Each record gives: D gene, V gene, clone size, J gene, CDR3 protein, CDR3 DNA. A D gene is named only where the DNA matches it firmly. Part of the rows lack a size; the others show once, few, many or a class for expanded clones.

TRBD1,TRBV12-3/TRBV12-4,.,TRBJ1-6,CASSLGQAPYSPLHF,TGTGCCAGCAGTTTGGGACAGGCTCCTTATTCACCCCTCCACTTT
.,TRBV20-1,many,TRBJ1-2,CSARDYGRDYGYTF,TGCAGTGCTAGAGATTACGGCAGGGACTATGGCTACACCTTC
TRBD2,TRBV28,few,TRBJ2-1,CASSLSLAANNEQFF,TGTGCCAGCAGTTTAAGTCTAGCGGCTAACAATGAGCAGTTCTTC
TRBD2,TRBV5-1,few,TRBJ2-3,CASSPGLAGAASTDTQYF,TGCGCCAGCAGCCCCGGGCTAGCGGGGGCAGCTAGCACAGATACGCAGTATTTT
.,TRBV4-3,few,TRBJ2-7,CASSQDSSKGRDEQYF,TGCGCCAGCAGCCAAGATTCGTCTAAGGGTAGAGACGAGCAGTACTTC
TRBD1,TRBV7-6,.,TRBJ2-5,CASSSGTGSDQETQYF,TGTGCCAGCAGCTCAGGGACAGGGTCGGACCAAGAGACCCAGTACTTC
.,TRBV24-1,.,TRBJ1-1,CATRKTGNTEAFF,TGTGCCACCAGAAAAACAGGGAACACTGAAGCTTTCTTT
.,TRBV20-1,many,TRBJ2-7,CSASEGTSYEQYF,TGCAGTGCTAGTGAGGGAACTTCCTACGAGCAGTACTTC
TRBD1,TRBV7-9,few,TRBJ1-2,CASSFQTGLAHGYTF,TGTGCCAGCAGCTTCCAGACAGGGCTTGCACATGGCTACACCTTC
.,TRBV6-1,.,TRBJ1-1,CASSEAAGGFMNTEAFF,TGTGCCAGCAGTGAAGCGGCGGGGGGTTTTATGAACACTGAAGCTTTCTTT
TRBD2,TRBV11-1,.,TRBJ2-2,CASSPPPLRGGLTGELFF,TGTGCCAGCAGCCCACCTCCTTTGCGGGGGGGTCTGACCGGGGAGCTGTTTTTT
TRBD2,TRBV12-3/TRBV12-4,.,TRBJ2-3,CASRGLADTQYF,TGTGCCAGCAGAGGACTAGCAGATACGCAGTATTTT
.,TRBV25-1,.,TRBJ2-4,CASSETGTPKNIQYF,TGTGCCAGCAGCGAAACCGGGACCCCGAAAAACATTCAGTACTTC
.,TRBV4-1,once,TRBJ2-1,CASSQDWSQNDEQFF,TGCGCCAGCAGCCAAGATTGGTCACAAAACGATGAGCAGTTCTTC
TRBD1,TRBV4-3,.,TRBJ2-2,CASSEVLRDRVTGELFF,TGCGCCAGCAGCGAAGTGTTACGGGACAGGGTCACCGGGGAGCTGTTTTTT
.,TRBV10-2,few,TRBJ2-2,CASSEVFPATTGELFF,TGCGCCAGCAGTGAAGTGTTTCCGGCAACCACCGGGGAGCTGTTTTTT
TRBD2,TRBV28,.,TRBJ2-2,CASGGDTGELFF,TGTGCCTCCGGGGGGGACACCGGGGAGCTGTTTTTT
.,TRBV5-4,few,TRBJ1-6,CASSSGRSPLHF,TGTGCCAGCAGCTCGGGCCGTTCACCCCTCCACTTT
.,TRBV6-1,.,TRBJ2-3,CASSPISGTDTQYF,TGTGCCAGCAGTCCCATCTCGGGGACAGATACGCAGTATTTT
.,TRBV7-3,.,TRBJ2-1,CASVTVYNEQFF,TGTGCCAGCGTGACAGTTTACAATGAGCAGTTCTTC
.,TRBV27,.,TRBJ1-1,CASRTTPRGGDEAFF,TGTGCCAGCAGGACCACCCCTAGGGGGGGCGATGAAGCTTTCTTT
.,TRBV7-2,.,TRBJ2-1,CASSPSRPHNEQFF,TGTGCCAGCAGCCCTAGTCGCCCTCACAATGAGCAGTTCTTC
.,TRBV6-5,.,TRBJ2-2,CASSYTSGDRITGELFF,TGTGCCAGCAGTTATACCTCGGGGGACAGAATCACCGGGGAGCTGTTTTTT
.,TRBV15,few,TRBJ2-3,CATSRERATTDTQYF,TGTGCCACCAGCAGAGAGCGCGCAACTACAGATACGCAGTATTTT
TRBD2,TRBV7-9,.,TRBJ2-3,CASSLALAGGRRDTQYF,TGTGCCAGCAGCTTAGCTCTAGCGGGGGGGCGACGGGATACGCAGTATTTT
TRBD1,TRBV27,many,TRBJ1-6,CASRSGGGGSPLHF,TGTGCCAGCAGATCAGGGGGCGGGGGTTCACCCCTCCACTTT
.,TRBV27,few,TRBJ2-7,CASSPGGPSYEQYF,TGTGCCAGCAGTCCCGGAGGCCCCTCCTACGAGCAGTACTTC
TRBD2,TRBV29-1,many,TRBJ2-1,CSVFAAGGPWDEQFF,TGCAGCGTTTTTGCGGCGGGGGGACCTTGGGATGAGCAGTTCTTC
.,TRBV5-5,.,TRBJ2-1,CASSLMSSYNEQFF,TGTGCCAGCAGCTTGATGAGCTCCTACAATGAGCAGTTCTTC